The TCR beta chain under discussion was sequenced for a study of T cells in Graves' hyperthyroidism and ophthalmopathy. This CDR3 is built from 15 residues. CDR1 is DFQATT, CDR2 SNEGSKA, per germline (reference sequence). V lost 6 bases, J lost 7 bases, and 9 bases stayed unmatched. Aged 18 to 65, the patients had hyperthyroidism that was newly diagnosed and had lasted under 2 months. At first hyperthyroidism diagnosis, before any ophthalmopathy symptoms, the blood sample was collected. RNA transcripts yielded amplified TCR beta CDR3 regions. In the first-round RT-PCR of the TCR CDR3, the HTBI primer set was used. MiXCR was run by TCRdb on the multiplex PCR reads, yielding one entry per CDR3 protein. The sample records approximately 620,000 distinct CDR3 sequences, about 15% being singletons. This clonotype was detected many times.

The TCR was taken from a woman in her twenties or thirties with Graves' hyperthyroidism that later progressed to Graves' ophthalmopathy. Sequenced: blood. J is TRBJ2-2 and V is TRBV20-1; 12 bases align to TRBD2. CDR3 sequence: CSAPGLAGSHGELFF. CDR3 nucleotides: TGCAGTGCCCCCGGACTAGCGGGATCTCACGGGGAGCTGTTTTTT.